This passage covers 30 T cell receptor beta chains from one sample sequenced in a study of T-cell memory formation after mild COVID-19. Each CDR3 protein gets one entry after TCRdb re-called the 5' RACE reads with MiXCR. The sample includes 300,000 to 350,000 distinct CDR3 sequences, just under 20% of them seen just once. Sequenced input: PBMCs or a T cell subset sorted from them (not recorded which). These receptor sequences come from a man aged 18 to 30 who had mild COVID-19 (a few samples of this study predate the infection). Cell type and time point are not known.

This chain connects TRBV12-3 or TRBV12-4 to TRBJ1-1; D perhaps matches TRBD1 (5 bases). The CDR3 spans 14 residues. V lost 4 bases to trimming and J lost 1 base, with 10 bases between them. CDR3 coding DNA: TGTGCCAGCAGTTGGGTAACAGGGAACACTGAAGCTTTCTTT. Translating gives CASSWVTGNTEAFF.

This chain connects TRBV12-3 or TRBV12-4 to TRBJ2-1; possibly TRBD1 or TRBD2 for D (5 bases each). V gave up 1 base and J gave up 14 bases, with 9 bases separating them. The CDR3 has 11 amino acids. Here the CDR3 reads CASSLGDRKFF. DNA for the CDR3: TGTGCCAGCAGTTTAGGGGACCGGAAGTTCTTC.

The rearrangement links TRBV2 to TRBJ2-6; D call uncertain. V dropped 6 bases and J dropped 2 bases, with 8 bases sitting between them. The CDR3 extends over 14 amino acids. Germline loops: CDR1 SNHLY, CDR2 FYNNEI. In DNA form, the CDR3 reads TGTGCCAGCAGGTTGGGCGCTGGGGCCAACGTCCTGACTTTC. This encodes CASRLGAGANVLTF. Full variable domain (outside the CDR3, taken from reference TRBV2 and TRBJ2-6): EPEVTQTPSHQVTQMGQEVILRCVPISNHLYFYWYRQILGQKVEFLVSFYNNEISEKSEIFDDQFSVERPDGSNFTLKIRSTKLEDSAMYFCASRLGAGANVLTFGAGSRLTVL.

This chain uses TRBV14 with TRBJ2-7, with D possibly matching TRBD1 (5 bases). The CDR3 is 14 amino acids. Germline assignment: CDR1 SGHDN and CDR2 FVKESK. Trimming pared 1 base from V and 6 bases from J, leaving 13 bases between. CDR3 protein: CASSQVWGRGEQYF. The CDR3 bases are TGTGCCAGCAGCCAAGTTTGGGGAAGGGGCGAGCAGTACTTC.

This clonotype was seen a handful of times. CDR3 DNA sequence: TGTGCCAGCAGGCGCCCCGGGACTAGCGGGTGGAATGAGCAGTTCTTC. This gives the protein CASRRPGTSGWNEQFF. This chain links TRBV6-2 or TRBV6-3 with TRBJ2-1; 12 nucleotides line up with TRBD2. Germline CDR1 reads MNHEY; CDR2 reads SVGEGT. Trimming removed 6 bases from V and 7 bases from J; junction bases left unmatched: 10. The CDR3 length is 16 residues.

In this sample, this clonotype turned up a few times. V is TRBV12-3 or TRBV12-4 and J is TRBJ2-7; TRBD2 aligns across 11 bases. There are 14 residues in the CDR3. The trim removed 6 bases at V and 6 bases at J, leaving 7 bases unmatched. Written as DNA, the CDR3 is TGTGCCAGCAGAAGTAGCGGGGGGGCCCTCGAGCAGTACTTC. This codes for CASRSSGGALEQYF.

This chain connects TRBV10-3 to TRBJ2-7; 7 bases match TRBD1. From germline, CDR1 is ENHRY and CDR2 SYGVKD. This CDR3 region has 13 residues. V dropped 5 bases and J dropped 2; count of bases not matched to a gene: 3. CDR3 protein: CAISKTGTYEQYF. The CDR3 coding sequence is TGTGCCATCAGTAAGACAGGGACCTACGAGCAGTACTTC.

The chain links TRBV6-5 to TRBJ1-5; no clear D gene. This CDR3 comprises 14 residues. Trimming shortened V by 4 bases and J by 0 bases, and 7 bases separated the two germline ends. Germline V gene data show CDR1 as MNHEY and CDR2 as SVGAGI. DNA for the CDR3: TGTGCCAGCAGTTTCTCAGTTAGCAATCAGCCCCAGCATTTT. It encodes CASSFSVSNQPQHF.

The rearrangement uses TRBV7-3 and TRBJ2-2; maybe TRBD1 (7 bases). The CDR3 runs 15 residues. The germline gives CDR1 SGHTA, CDR2 FQGTGA. Trimming stripped 6 bases from V and 3 bases from J, with 14 bases between. This chain's CDR3 is CASSQGRGDTGELFF. In DNA, the CDR3 is TGTGCCAGCAGTCAGGGCAGGGGGGACACCGGGGAGCTGTTTTTT.

The chain uses TRBV6-6 and TRBJ1-2; D ambiguous. V was pared by 5 bases and J by 0 bases, with 13 bases between. The CDR3 spans 15 residues. Germline loops: CDR1 MNHNY, CDR2 SVGAGI (reference sequence). In nucleotides, the CDR3 is TGTGCCAGCAGTCCTAGGGTAGACGCTAACTATGGCTACACCTTC. This sequence encodes CASSPRVDANYGYTF.

The DNA for the CDR3 is TGTGCCAGCAGCAGGACGACAGGGAGGCTAGGGGGCTACACCTTC. This codes for CASSRTTGRLGGYTF. The chain employs TRBV11-2 and TRBJ1-2; 7 nucleotides agree with TRBD1. V lost 5 bases, J lost 8 bases, and 14 bases stayed unmatched. Germline-derived CDR1 and CDR2 are SGHAT and FQNNGV. The CDR3 spans 15 residues. The full variable domain, with the rest looked up from reference TRBV11-2 and TRBJ1-2, is EAGVAQSPRYKIIEKRQSVAFWCNPISGHATLYWYQQILGQGPKLLIQFQNNGVVDDSQLPKDRFSAERLKGVDSTLKIQPAKLEDSAVYLCASSRTTGRLGGYTFGSGTRLTVV.

The chain has TRBV5-1 and TRBJ1-4, with D perhaps TRBD1 (5 bases). The germline CDR1 and CDR2 sequences are SGHRS and YFSETQ. V was trimmed by 5 bases and J by 2 bases, leaving 16 bases between them. The CDR3 extends over 16 amino acids. The CDR3 DNA reads TGCGCCAGCAGACATTCCAACGGGGCGACTAATGAAAAACTGTTTTTT. This codes for CASRHSNGATNEKLFF.

This clonotype was picked up a small number of times. The chain links TRBV4-1 to TRBJ1-2; D possibly corresponds to TRBD1 (5 bases). The V gene lost 1 base and the J gene lost 2 bases, with 23 bases spanning the gap. CDR1 MGHRA and CDR2 YSYEKL come from the germline V gene. This CDR3 is 19 amino acids long. CDR3 coding DNA: TGCGCCAGCAGCCAAGTACGTTCTAGGAGGGGAAGAGGGAACTATGGCTACACCTTC. Translating gives CASSQVRSRRGRGNYGYTF.

J is TRBJ1-1 and V is TRBV20-1; the match to TRBD1 covers 8 bases. CDR1 DFQATT and CDR2 SNEGSKA come from the germline V gene (reference sequence). V shed 4 bases, J shed 10 bases, and the junction held 5 bases outside the gene matches. The CDR3 covers 11 residues. The chain's CDR3 is CSATGQGVAFF. As DNA, the CDR3 is TGCAGTGCTACTGGACAGGGCGTAGCTTTCTTT.

The rearrangement links TRBV12-5 to TRBJ2-2, with a weak D call TRBD1 (5 bases). Looked up from germline, CDR1 is LGHNT and CDR2 is FRNRAP. This CDR3 is built from 15 residues. The V and J ends lost 1 base and 7 bases respectively, with 13 bases between them. In DNA form, the CDR3 reads TGTGCTAGTGGTTTGGATAGAACAGGCCGCGGGGAGCTGTTTTTT. The encoded protein is CASGLDRTGRGELFF. Full variable domain (missing parts from reference TRBV12-5 and TRBJ2-2): DARVTQTPRHKVTEMGQEVTMRCQPILGHNTVFWYRQTMMQGLELLAYFRNRAPLDDSGMPKDRFSAEMPDATLATLKIQPSEPRDSAVYFCASGLDRTGRGELFFGEGSRLTVL.

The chain has TRBV5-4 and TRBJ1-1, with D perhaps TRBD1 (5 bases). CDR1 and CDR2 from the germline V gene are SGHNT and YYREEE (reference sequence). V was pared by 5 bases and J by 0 bases, with 14 bases between. This CDR3 region has 15 residues. The CDR3 coding sequence is TGTGCCAGCAGTTCCGCAGCAGGGATGAACACTGAAGCTTTCTTT. This gives the protein CASSSAAGMNTEAFF.

The chain is built from TRBV5-1 and TRBJ1-1, with D unresolved. In germline, CDR1 is SGHRS, CDR2 YFSETQ. V dropped 0 bases and J dropped 5 bases, with 11 bases sitting between them. The CDR3 consists of 14 residues. CDR3 amino acids: CASSLDLPRTEAFF. CDR3 sequence (DNA): TGCGCCAGCAGCTTGGACCTCCCAAGAACTGAAGCTTTCTTT.

This clonotype was counted a few times. The chain uses TRBV24-1 and TRBJ1-5; 7 bases are a match to TRBD1. The CDR3 extends over 15 amino acids. J gave up 5 bases and V 4 bases, and 7 bases lay outside the gene matches. CDR1 and CDR2 from the germline V gene are KGHDR and SFDVKD. The CDR3 reads CATSEETGPYQPQHF. CDR3 nucleotides: TGTGCCACCAGTGAGGAGACAGGGCCTTATCAGCCCCAGCATTTT.

The CDR3: CASSPQGGTPDSPLHF. The DNA for the CDR3 is TGTGCCAGCAGCCCGCAGGGGGGAACCCCGGATTCACCCCTCCACTTT. The chain uses TRBV9 and TRBJ1-6, with 7 nucleotides matching TRBD1. Germline V gene lookup returns CDR1 SGDLS and CDR2 YYNGEE. The CDR3 contains 16 residues. V shed 4 bases and J 8 bases; nucleotides not matched to a gene: 12.

The gene calls are TRBV5-1 and TRBJ1-2; the D gene is possibly TRBD1 (5 bases). The CDR3 consists of 16 residues. Per the germline V gene, CDR1 is SGHRS and CDR2 is YFSETQ. Deletions cut 6 bases from V and 8 bases from J, with 26 bases between. The CDR3: CASNVDSGTGGTGYTF. In nucleotides, the CDR3 is TGCGCCAGCAACGTTGACTCCGGGACTGGGGGGACCGGCTACACCTTC.

This clonotype was observed at least ten times. The chain has TRBV4-3 and TRBJ2-4; TRBD2 matches 11 bases. The length of the CDR3 is 19 residues. The V gene's germline CDR1 is LGHNA and CDR2 YSLEER. With V trimmed by 0 bases and J by 0 bases, 7 bases remained unmatched. The CDR3 protein is CASSQDEASGGLAKNIQYF. CDR3 DNA: TGCGCCAGCAGCCAAGACGAGGCTAGCGGGGGGCTAGCCAAAAACATTCAGTACTTC.

This clonotype was recorded a few times. The V gene is TRBV29-1, the J gene TRBJ1-2; possible D gene TRBD1, 5 bases. The CDR3 covers 13 residues. Germline lookup yields CDR1 SQVTM and CDR2 ANQGSEA. Trimming stripped 3 bases from V and 2 bases from J, with 10 bases between. CDR3 protein: CSVDLDRNYGYTF. The DNA for the CDR3 is TGCAGCGTTGATTTAGACAGAAACTATGGCTACACCTTC.

This clonotype was found a few times. The J gene is TRBJ2-3, the V gene TRBV5-1; D ambiguous. This CDR3 contains 15 residues. V shed 4 bases and J shed 0 bases, with 12 bases lying between them. Germline CDR1 and CDR2: SGHRS and YFSETQ. DNA of the CDR3: TGCGCCAGCAGCCCCGCCTCCGCCAGCACAGATACGCAGTATTTT. It yields the protein CASSPASASTDTQYF.

The table lists this clonotype with a few counts. The V call is TRBV6-2 or TRBV6-3, the J call TRBJ2-7, with D tentatively TRBD2 (5 bases). CDR1 MNHEY and CDR2 SVGEGT come from the germline V gene. CDR3 length: 14 amino acids. Trimming stripped 6 bases from V and 2 bases from J, with 14 bases between. CDR3 residues: CASSHTGEPYEQYF. CDR3 coding DNA: TGTGCCAGCAGCCATACCGGGGAACCCTACGAGCAGTACTTC.

This clonotype was counted between two and nine times. The rearrangement uses TRBV27 and TRBJ1-5, with TRBD1 as a possible D gene (6 bases). This CDR3 region has 14 residues. Germline V gives CDR1 MNHEY, CDR2 SMNVEV (reference sequence). Between the trimmed V and J ends, which lost 6 bases and 2 bases, there was a span of 11 bases. The CDR3 region is CASRPGAGNQPQHF. The CDR3 DNA reads TGTGCCAGCAGGCCGGGGGCCGGCAATCAGCCCCAGCATTTT.

This clonotype was detected a few times. The V and J genes are TRBV7-6 and TRBJ1-1; D is unresolved. The CDR3 totals 12 residues. The germline CDR1 and CDR2 sequences are SGHVS and FNYEAQ. The germline V and J ends were trimmed by 7 bases and 2 bases, with 8 bases remaining between them. For the CDR3, the DNA is TGTGCCAGCACTTCCGGTAACACTGAAGCTTTCTTT. This sequence encodes CASTSGNTEAFF.

The chain uses TRBV9 and TRBJ1-4, with 8 bases aligning to TRBD1. The CDR3 contains 14 residues. The trim removed 3 bases at V and 8 bases at J, leaving 6 bases unmatched. Germline V lookup: CDR1 SGDLS, CDR2 YYNGEE. The chain's CDR3 is CASSAPGGWEKLFF. Here the CDR3 DNA reads TGTGCCAGCAGCGCCCCAGGGGGCTGGGAAAAACTGTTTTTT.

In its sample, this clonotype was seen a few times. This sequence joins TRBV18 and TRBJ2-3; D gene unclear. From germline, CDR1 is KGHSH and CDR2 LQKENI. The CDR3 is made up of 13 amino acids. V lost 2 bases, J lost 3 bases, and 6 bases lay in between. The CDR3 sequence: CASSPSQTDTQYF. The CDR3 nucleotides read TGTGCCAGCTCACCATCCCAGACAGATACGCAGTATTTT.

The chain is built from TRBV5-5 and TRBJ2-7; D call uncertain. With 5 bases removed from V and 0 bases from J, the gap between germline ends came to 15 bases. The CDR3 has 15 residues. The V gene's germline CDR1 is SGHKS and CDR2 YYEKEE (reference sequence). The CDR3: CASSLELTDSYEQYF. The CDR3 nucleotides read TGTGCCAGCAGTCTCGAGCTAACAGACTCCTACGAGCAGTACTTC.

This clonotype occurred a few times. DNA of the CDR3: TGTGCCAGCAGCTTAGCGCAGGGGCGTGACTCAGAAGCTTTCTTT. This codes for CASSLAQGRDSEAFF. The chain recombines TRBV7-9 with TRBJ1-1; weak D call: TRBD1 (6 bases). The CDR3 is 15 residues long. V lost 0 bases, J lost 8 bases, and 16 bases lay in between. The germline V gene has CDR1 SEHNR and CDR2 FQNEAQ (reference sequence). Full variable domain (missing parts from reference TRBV7-9 and TRBJ1-1): DTGVSQNPRHKITKRGQNVTFRCDPISEHNRLYWYRQTLGQGPEFLTYFQNEAQLEKSRLLSDRFSAERPKGSFSTLEIQRTEQGDSAMYLCASSLAQGRDSEAFFGQGTRLTVV.